This TCR beta chain is drawn from a study of blood T cell repertoires in COVID-19. Study context: Acute and convalescent COVID-19 samples came from the United States, Italy and Spain. Nucleic acid was either cDNA or gDNA, and it came from T cells, B-cell-depleted T cells, or PBMCs.

Trimming pared 1 base from V and 2 bases from J, leaving 6 bases between. CDR1 and CDR2 from the germline V gene are SGHRS and YFSETQ. This CDR3 has 14 residues. TCRdb keeps only in-frame clones here, not all; method: immunoSEQ multiplex PCR. The top ten hold approximately 6.5% of the sample, which has approximately 50,000 clones, roughly 85% seen once. The sequenced sample consisted of peripheral blood. The chain carries TRBV5-1 and TRBJ1-4; D is possibly TRBD1 (5 bases). The TCR was taken from a man aged 55 to 69 with acute or convalescent COVID-19. In DNA form, the CDR3 reads TGCGCCAGCAGCTTGCAGGGTACTAATGAAAAACTGTTTTTT. This encodes CASSLQGTNEKLFF. The full variable domain, with the rest looked up from reference TRBV5-1 and TRBJ1-4, is KAGVTQTPRYLIKTRGQQVTLSCSPISGHRSVSWYQQTPGQGLQFLFEYFSETQRNKGNFPGRFSGRQFSNSRSEMNVSTLELGDSALYLCASSLQGTNEKLFFGSGTQLSVL.